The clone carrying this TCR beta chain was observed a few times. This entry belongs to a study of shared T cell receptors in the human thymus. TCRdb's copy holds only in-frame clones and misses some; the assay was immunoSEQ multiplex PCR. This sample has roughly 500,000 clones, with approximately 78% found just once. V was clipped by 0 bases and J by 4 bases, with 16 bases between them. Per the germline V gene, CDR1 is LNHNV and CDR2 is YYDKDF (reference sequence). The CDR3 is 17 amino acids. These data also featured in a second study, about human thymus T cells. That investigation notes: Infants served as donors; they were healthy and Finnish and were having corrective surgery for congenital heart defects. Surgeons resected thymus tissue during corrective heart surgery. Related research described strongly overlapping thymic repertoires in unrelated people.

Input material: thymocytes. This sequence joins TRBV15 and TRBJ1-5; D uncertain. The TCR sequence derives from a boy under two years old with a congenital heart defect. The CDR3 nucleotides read TGTGCCACCAGCAGAGATCGTAGGGAGACTAGAAATCAGCCCCAGCATTTT. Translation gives CATSRDRRETRNQPQHF.